This TCR beta chain was recorded in a study of cytomegalovirus exposure and HLA in healthy donors. The CDR3 spans 15 residues. V shed 5 bases and J 0 bases; nucleotides not matched to a gene: 5. Germline V gene lookup returns CDR1 SGHTA and CDR2 FQGTGA. This clone came up once. The PCR had 60 Vbeta and 13 Jbeta primers. Using immunoSEQ multiplex PCR, the repertoire was profiled, and TCRdb retains in-frame clones only, with some absent. The data hold fewer than 150,000 clones, with roughly three quarters observed a single time. The genes are TRBV7-3 and TRBJ2-3; 7 positions match TRBD2. The sample taken for sequencing was PBMCs. This receptor was obtained from a woman in her fifties or sixties in good health and CMV-seronegative. The CDR3 nucleotides read TGTGCCAGCAGCCCAAGCGGGGCTAGCACAGATACGCAGTATTTT. This codes for CASSPSGASTDTQYF.